The entry that follows covers one T cell receptor (beta chain) sequence. Its matching antigen is unknown. The data were obtained in a study of chemoradiotherapy in HPV16-positive cancers. Points from the study as a whole: Better recurrence-free survival went with HPV-responsive T-cell expansion in HPV16-positive patients. During treatment, candidate HPV-specific clones and E7-related motifs expanded in tumor.

Repertoires were sampled repeatedly during chemoradiotherapy. CDR3 length equals 15 residues. Trimming at V came to 4 bases and at J to 0 bases, leaving 5 bases not matched to a gene. Germline V gene sequence: CDR1 SGDLS, CDR2 YYNGEE. Data came from immunoSEQ multiplex PCR; TCRdb stores just in-frame clones and leaves some out. This sample has 17,000 or so clones, with roughly 86% found just once. V usage is TRBV9 and J usage is TRBJ2-7, with TRBD1 identical over 9 bases. The sequencing used blood, collected from a patient who underwent chemoradiotherapy. The clonotype comes from a human donor with HPV-associated anogenital cancer. The CDR3 here is CASSTTGGSSYEQYF. CDR3 nucleotide sequence: TGTGCCAGCAGCACGACAGGGGGAAGCTCCTACGAGCAGTACTTC. The full variable domain, with the rest looked up from reference TRBV9 and TRBJ2-7, is DSGVTQTPKHLITATGQRVTLRCSPRSGDLSVYWYQQSLDQGLQFLIQYYNGEERAKGNILERFSAQQFPDLHSELNLSSLELGDSALYFCASSTTGGSSYEQYFGPGTRLTVT.